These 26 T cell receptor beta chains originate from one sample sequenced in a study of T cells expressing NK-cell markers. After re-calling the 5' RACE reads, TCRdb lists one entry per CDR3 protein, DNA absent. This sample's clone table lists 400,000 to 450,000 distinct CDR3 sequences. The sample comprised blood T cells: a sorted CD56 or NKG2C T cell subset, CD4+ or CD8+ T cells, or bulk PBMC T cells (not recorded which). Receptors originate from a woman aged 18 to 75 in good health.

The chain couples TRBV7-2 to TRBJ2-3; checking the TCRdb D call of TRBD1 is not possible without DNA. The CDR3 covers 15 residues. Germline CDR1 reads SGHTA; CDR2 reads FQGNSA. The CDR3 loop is CASSFSGGQADTQYF.

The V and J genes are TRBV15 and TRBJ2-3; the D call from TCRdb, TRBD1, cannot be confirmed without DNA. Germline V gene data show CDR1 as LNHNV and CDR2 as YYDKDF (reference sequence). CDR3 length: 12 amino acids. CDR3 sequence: CAAQGHTDTQYF.

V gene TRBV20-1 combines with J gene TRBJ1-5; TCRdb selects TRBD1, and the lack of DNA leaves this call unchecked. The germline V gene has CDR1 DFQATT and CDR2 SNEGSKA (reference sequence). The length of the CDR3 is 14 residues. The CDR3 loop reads CSASGELLNQPQHF.

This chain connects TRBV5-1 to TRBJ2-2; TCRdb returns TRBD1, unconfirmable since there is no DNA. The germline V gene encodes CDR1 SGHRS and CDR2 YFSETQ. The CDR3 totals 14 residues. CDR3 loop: CASSPGANTGELFF.

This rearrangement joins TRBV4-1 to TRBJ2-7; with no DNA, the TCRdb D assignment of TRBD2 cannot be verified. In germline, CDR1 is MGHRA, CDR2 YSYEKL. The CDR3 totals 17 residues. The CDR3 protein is CASSQQRLAGALDEQYF.

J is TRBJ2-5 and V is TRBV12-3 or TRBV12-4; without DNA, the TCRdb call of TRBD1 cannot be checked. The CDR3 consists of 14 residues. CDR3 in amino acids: CASSFGGQQETQYF.

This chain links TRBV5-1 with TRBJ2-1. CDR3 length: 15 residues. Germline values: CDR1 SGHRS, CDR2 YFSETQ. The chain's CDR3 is CASSWGRTDYNEQFF.

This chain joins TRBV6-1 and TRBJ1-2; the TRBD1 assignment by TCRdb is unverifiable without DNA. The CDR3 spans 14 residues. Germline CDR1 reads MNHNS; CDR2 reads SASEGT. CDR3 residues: CASSAPGTAYGYTF.

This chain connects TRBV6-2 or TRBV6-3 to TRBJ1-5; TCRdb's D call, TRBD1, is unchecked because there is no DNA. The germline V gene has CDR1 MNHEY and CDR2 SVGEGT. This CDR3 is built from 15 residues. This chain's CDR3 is CASSYPGSSNQPQHF.

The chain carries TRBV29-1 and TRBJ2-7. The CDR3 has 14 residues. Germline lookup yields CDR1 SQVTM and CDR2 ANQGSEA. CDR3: CSVDRGGGSYEQYF.

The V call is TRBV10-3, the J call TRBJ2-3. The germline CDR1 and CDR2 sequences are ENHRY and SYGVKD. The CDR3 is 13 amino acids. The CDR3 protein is CAISDGLPDTQYF.

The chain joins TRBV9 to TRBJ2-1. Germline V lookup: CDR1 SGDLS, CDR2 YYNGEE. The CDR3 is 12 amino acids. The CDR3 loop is CASSAGTHEQFF.

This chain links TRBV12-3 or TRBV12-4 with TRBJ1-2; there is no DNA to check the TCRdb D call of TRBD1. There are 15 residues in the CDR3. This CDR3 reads CASSGTGPFSYGYTF.

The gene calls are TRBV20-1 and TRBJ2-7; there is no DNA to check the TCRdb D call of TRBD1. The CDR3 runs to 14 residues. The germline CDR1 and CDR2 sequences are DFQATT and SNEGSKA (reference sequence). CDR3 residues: CSAKETGLGDEQYF.

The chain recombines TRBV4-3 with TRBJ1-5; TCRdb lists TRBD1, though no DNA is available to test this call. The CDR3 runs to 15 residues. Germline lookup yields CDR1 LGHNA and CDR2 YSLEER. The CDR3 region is CASSQGTPHDQPQHF.

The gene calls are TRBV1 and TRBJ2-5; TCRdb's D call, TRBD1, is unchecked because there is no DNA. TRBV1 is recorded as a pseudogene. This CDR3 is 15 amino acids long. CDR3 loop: CTSSQRGRGQETQYF.

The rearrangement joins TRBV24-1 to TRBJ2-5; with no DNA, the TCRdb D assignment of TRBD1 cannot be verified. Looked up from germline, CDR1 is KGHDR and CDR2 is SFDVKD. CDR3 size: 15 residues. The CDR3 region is CATSDSSQGQETQYF.

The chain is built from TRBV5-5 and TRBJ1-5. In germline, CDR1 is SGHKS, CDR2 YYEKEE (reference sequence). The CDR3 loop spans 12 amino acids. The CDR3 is CASSPKDQPQHF.

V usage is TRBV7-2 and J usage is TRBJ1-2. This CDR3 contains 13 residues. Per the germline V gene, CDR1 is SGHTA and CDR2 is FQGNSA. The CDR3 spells CASSLRPREGYTF.

CDR3: CASSLDVDGNEQFF. The chain links TRBV11-1 to TRBJ2-1. From germline, CDR1 is SGHAT and CDR2 FQDESV (reference sequence). This CDR3 contains 14 residues.

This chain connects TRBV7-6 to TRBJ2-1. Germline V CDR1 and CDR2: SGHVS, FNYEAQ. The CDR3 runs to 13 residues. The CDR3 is CASSRNSVVEQFF. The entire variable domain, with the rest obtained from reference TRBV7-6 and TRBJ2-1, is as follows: GAGVSQSPRYKVTKRGQDVALRCDPISGHVSLYWYRQALGQGPEFLTYFNYEAQQDKSGLPNDRFSAERPEGSISTLTIQRTEQRDSAMYRCASSRNSVVEQFFGPGTRLTVL.

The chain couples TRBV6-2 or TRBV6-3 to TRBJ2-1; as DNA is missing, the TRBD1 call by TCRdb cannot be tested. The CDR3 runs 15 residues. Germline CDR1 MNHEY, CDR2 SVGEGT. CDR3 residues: CASSPGRISYNEQFF.

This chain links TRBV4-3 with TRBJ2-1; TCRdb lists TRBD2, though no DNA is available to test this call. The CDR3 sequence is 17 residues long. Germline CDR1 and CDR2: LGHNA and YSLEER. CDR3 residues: CASSRTKASGYYNEQFF.

Here the CDR3 reads CASRKPGDRVSEQYF. This rearrangement joins TRBV11-1 to TRBJ2-7; with no DNA, the TCRdb D assignment of TRBD1 cannot be verified. CDR1 and CDR2 (germline): SGHAT, FQDESV (reference sequence). CDR3 length equals 15 residues.

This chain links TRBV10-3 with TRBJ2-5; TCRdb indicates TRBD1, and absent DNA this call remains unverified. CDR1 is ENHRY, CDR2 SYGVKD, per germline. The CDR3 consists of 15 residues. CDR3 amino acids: CAISDPRQEQETQYF.

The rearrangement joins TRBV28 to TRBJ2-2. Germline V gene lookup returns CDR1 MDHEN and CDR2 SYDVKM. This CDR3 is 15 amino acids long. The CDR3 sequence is CASCPGTANTGELFF.